Shown below are 29 T cell receptor beta chains from a single sample sequenced in a study of OX40 agonist ivuxolimab in advanced cancers. TCRdb keeps only in-frame clones here, not all; method: immunoSEQ multiplex PCR. The data contain tens of thousands of clones, around 90% of them seen just once; the ten biggest clones take up approximately 5.4%. The source material was CD4+ or CD8+ T cells sorted from blood, sampled in a trial of the OX40 agonist ivuxolimab. These receptors all stem from an adult with an advanced solid tumor such as melanoma, head and neck, liver or kidney cancer.

This clone has just a few counts. This chain joins TRBV5-1 and TRBJ1-1; the D is unclear. This CDR3 region has 14 residues. V gave up 2 bases and J gave up 10 bases, with 18 bases separating them. Germline assignment: CDR1 SGHRS and CDR2 YFSETQ. The CDR3 DNA is TGCGCCAGCAGCTTCTCAGGACCGAAGGATGCAGCTTTCTTT. It codes for CASSFSGPKDAAFF.

The sample holds a few counts of this clone. The V gene is TRBV27, the J gene TRBJ1-5; D is uncertain. The V end was cut by 8 bases, the J end by 4 bases, with 15 bases between. The CDR3 loop spans 14 amino acids. Germline CDR1 and CDR2: MNHEY and SMNVEV (reference sequence). CDR3 residues: CASGLVGSNQPQHF. DNA of the CDR3: TGTGCCAGCGGCCTTGTGGGTTCTAATCAGCCCCAGCATTTT.

This rearrangement joins TRBV5-1 to TRBJ1-6; 9 nucleotides align to TRBD1. V gave up 3 bases and J gave up 8 bases; unmatched junction bases: 15. The CDR3 is 18 amino acids. Looked up from germline, CDR1 is SGHRS and CDR2 is YFSETQ. The CDR3 is CASSYSPGTGTSDSPLHF. Here the CDR3 DNA reads TGCGCCAGCAGCTATAGCCCCGGGACAGGGACTTCGGATTCACCCCTCCACTTT.

The chain recombines TRBV18 with TRBJ1-2; D possibly corresponds to TRBD1 (5 bases). The V gene lost 4 bases and the J gene lost 4 bases, with 10 bases spanning the gap. The CDR3 has 13 amino acids. The germline V gene has CDR1 KGHSH and CDR2 LQKENI. CDR3 loop: CASSLDKIYGYTF. DNA for the CDR3: TGTGCCAGCTCACTGGACAAGATCTATGGCTACACCTTC.

This chain joins TRBV19 and TRBJ1-5; 9 bases match TRBD1. From germline, CDR1 is LNHDA and CDR2 SQIVND (reference sequence). The CDR3 is 19 amino acids. V dropped 4 bases and J dropped 0; count of bases not matched to a gene: 13. DNA for the CDR3: TGTGCCAGTAGTACAACAGGTGTGACAGGGGGAACTAGCAATCAGCCCCAGCATTTT. This translates into CASSTTGVTGGTSNQPQHF.

The chain combines TRBV7-3 with TRBJ2-1, with D possibly being TRBD1 or TRBD2 (5 bases each). The CDR3 sequence is 14 residues long. Germline V gene data show CDR1 as SGHTA and CDR2 as FQGTGA. Between the trimmed V and J ends, which lost 2 bases and 6 bases, there was a span of 11 bases. CDR3 residues: CASSLERDRNEQFF. The CDR3 region has the DNA TGTGCCAGCAGCTTAGAACGGGACCGCAATGAGCAGTTCTTC. The whole variable domain, remainder taken from reference TRBV7-3 and TRBJ2-1, is GAGVSQTPSNKVTEKGKYVELRCDPISGHTALYWYRQSLGQGPEFLIYFQGTGAADDSGLPNDRFFAVRPEGSVSTLKIQRTERGDSAVYLCASSLERDRNEQFFGPGTRLTVL.

The rearrangement joins TRBV27 to TRBJ2-4; D assignment may be TRBD1 or TRBD2 (6 bases each). Germline CDR1 reads MNHEY; CDR2 reads SMNVEV (reference sequence). There are 15 residues in the CDR3. Trimming left V 5 bases short and J 2 bases short, with 13 bases between. CDR3 sequence reads: CASSPVGGSKNIQYF. The CDR3 DNA sequence: TGTGCCAGCAGTCCAGTAGGGGGGTCCAAAAACATTCAGTACTTC.

V is TRBV6-6 and J is TRBJ1-5; D gene uncertain. V gave up 6 bases and J gave up 4 bases, with 16 bases separating them. Germline V lookup: CDR1 MNHNY, CDR2 SVGAGI (reference sequence). The CDR3 loop spans 15 amino acids. The CDR3 sequence: CASRRTSGVNQPQHF. In nucleotides, the CDR3 is TGTGCCAGCAGACGGACGAGTGGGGTTAATCAGCCCCAGCATTTT.

The chain recombines TRBV18 with TRBJ1-5, with 8 bases that match TRBD1. The V segment lost 5 bases and the J segment 2 bases; nucleotides outside the gene matches: 5. This CDR3 is built from 15 residues. CDR1 is KGHSH and CDR2 is LQKENI in the germline V gene. This chain's CDR3 is CASSASGGGNQPQHF. CDR3 bases: TGTGCCAGCTCAGCTTCAGGGGGCGGCAATCAGCCCCAGCATTTT. The variable domain in full, completed from reference TRBV18 and TRBJ1-5, reads NAGVMQNPRHLVRRRGQEARLRCSPMKGHSHVYWYRQLPEEGLKFMVYLQKENIIDESGMPKERFSAEFPKEGPSILRIQQVVRGDSAAYFCASSASGGGNQPQHFGDGTRLSIL.

This chain joins TRBV11-2 and TRBJ1-2; D gene unclear. Germline values: CDR1 SGHAT, CDR2 FQNNGV. Deletions cut 0 bases from V and 2 bases from J, with 13 bases between. This CDR3 contains 16 residues. The chain's CDR3 is CASSLDLASSNYGYTF. CDR3 in DNA: TGTGCCAGCAGCTTAGACCTGGCCTCGAGCAACTATGGCTACACCTTC.

CDR3 bases: TGTGCCAGCTCTAGCGGGGGGGATTACAATGAGCAGTTCTTC. Encoded protein: CASSSGGDYNEQFF. The chain employs TRBV18 and TRBJ2-1, with 11 bases fitting TRBD2. This CDR3 comprises 14 residues. After removal of 6 bases from V and 4 bases from J, the junction contained 2 bases not matched to a gene. The V gene's germline CDR1 is KGHSH and CDR2 LQKENI. The whole variable domain, remainder taken from reference TRBV18 and TRBJ2-1, is NAGVMQNPRHLVRRRGQEARLRCSPMKGHSHVYWYRQLPEEGLKFMVYLQKENIIDESGMPKERFSAEFPKEGPSILRIQQVVRGDSAAYFCASSSGGDYNEQFFGPGTRLTVL.

The chain is built from TRBV7-2 and TRBJ2-2; D is unclear. Germline CDR1 SGHTA, CDR2 FQGNSA. The CDR3 length is 17 residues. V lost 1 base and J lost 1, with 13 bases in between. The CDR3 here is CASSLGERAGNTGELFF. The DNA for the CDR3 is TGTGCCAGCAGCTTAGGGGAACGTGCAGGGAACACCGGGGAGCTGTTTTTT.

The chain links TRBV7-3 to TRBJ2-5, with a tentative D call TRBD2 (5 bases). Germline V CDR1 and CDR2: SGHTA, FQGTGA. Trimming cost V 5 bases and J 0 bases, with 10 bases left between them. The CDR3 extends over 14 amino acids. CDR3 loop: CASSQRGNQETQYF. The CDR3 DNA sequence: TGTGCCAGCAGCCAACGGGGAAACCAAGAGACCCAGTACTTC.

This clone was observed once. The CDR3 DNA reads TGTGCCAGCAGCCCGGGACTAGCGGGAGGAGGGGAGTTCTTC. Residues: CASSPGLAGGGEFF. The chain combines TRBV5-4 with TRBJ2-1; TRBD2 aligns across 15 bases. CDR1 and CDR2 from the germline V gene are SGHNT and YYREEE (reference sequence). The V gene end was trimmed by 4 bases and the J gene end by 14 bases; junction bases not matched to a gene: 7. CDR3 length: 14 amino acids. The full variable domain, rest sourced from reference TRBV5-4 and TRBJ2-1, is ETGVTQSPTHLIKTRGQQVTLRCSSQSGHNTVSWYQQALGQGPQFIFQYYREEENGRGNFPPRFSGLQFPNYSSELNVNALELDDSALYLCASSPGLAGGGEFFGPGTRLTVL.

This clone was detected once. The V call is TRBV28, the J call TRBJ1-1; possible D gene TRBD1, 5 bases. The V end was cut by 2 bases, the J end by 1 base, with 5 bases between. Germline assignment: CDR1 MDHEN and CDR2 SYDVKM. The CDR3 runs to 13 residues. DNA of the CDR3: TGTGCCAGCAGTTTAAGGGGGAACACTGAAGCTTTCTTT. Its protein is CASSLRGNTEAFF.

The chain uses TRBV28 and TRBJ1-2; D gene ambiguous. CDR3 size: 14 residues. The V gene's germline CDR1 is MDHEN and CDR2 SYDVKM. Trimming shortened V by 6 bases and J by 6 bases, and 17 bases separated the two germline ends. CDR3 DNA sequence: TGTGCCAGCAGACCCGGAGGGAGGCGGGATGGCTACACCTTC. Protein sequence: CASRPGGRRDGYTF.

This chain uses TRBV5-1 with TRBJ1-4, with D maybe TRBD1 (5 bases). The CDR3 has 16 amino acids. Germline CDR1 is SGHRS and CDR2 is YFSETQ. The V end was cut by 0 bases, the J end by 8 bases, with 17 bases between. In nucleotides, the CDR3 is TGCGCCAGCAGCTTGGAATGGAACTCAGGGAGCGAAAAACTGTTTTTT. Protein sequence: CASSLEWNSGSEKLFF.

The chain joins TRBV19 to TRBJ1-5; 9 positions agree with TRBD1. V gave up 10 bases and J gave up 2 bases; unmatched junction bases: 9. The CDR3 loop spans 15 amino acids. In germline, CDR1 is LNHDA, CDR2 SQIVND (reference sequence). The CDR3 nucleotides are TGTGCCAACCACTCCCGGGACAGGGGCAATCAGCCCCAGCATTTT. Its translation is CANHSRDRGNQPQHF.

The chain employs TRBV9 and TRBJ2-3; 11 bases match TRBD1. This CDR3 has 16 residues. Losses at the gene ends were 0 bases for V and 5 bases for J; bases not matched to a gene: 5. Germline values: CDR1 SGDLS, CDR2 YYNGEE. CDR3 region: CASSVGGQGARDTQYF. The DNA for the CDR3 is TGTGCCAGCAGCGTAGGAGGACAGGGGGCTAGAGATACGCAGTATTTT.

This chain links TRBV7-6 with TRBJ2-5; D gene uncertain. V was clipped by 4 bases and J by 3 bases, with 9 bases between them. CDR1 and CDR2 from the germline V gene are SGHVS and FNYEAQ. The CDR3 is made up of 13 amino acids. CDR3 region: CASSSGKEETQYF. CDR3 coding DNA: TGTGCCAGCAGCTCAGGAAAAGAAGAGACCCAGTACTTC.

The chain recombines TRBV2 with TRBJ1-1; tentative D call: TRBD1 (5 bases). CDR1 and CDR2 (germline): SNHLY, FYNNEI. CDR3 size: 12 residues. Trimming cost V 6 bases and J 5 bases, with 10 bases left between them. The CDR3 protein is CASSGQGTEAFF. CDR3 in DNA: TGTGCCAGCAGCGGTCAGGGAACTGAAGCTTTCTTT.

The J gene is TRBJ1-4, the V gene TRBV5-1; D is uncertain. Germline-derived CDR1 and CDR2 are SGHRS and YFSETQ. The ends were cut back, 0 bases at V and 5 bases at J, with 11 bases in the middle. The CDR3 covers 15 residues. The CDR3 DNA reads TGCGCCAGCAGCTTGGCCGGAGGTGAGAATGAAAAACTGTTTTTT. It codes for CASSLAGGENEKLFF.

This clone was detected once. This chain uses TRBV9 with TRBJ2-4; 12 bases fit TRBD2. The CDR3 is 20 amino acids. J lost 4 bases, V lost 3 bases, and 17 bases had no gene match. CDR1 and CDR2 from the germline V gene are SGDLS and YYNGEE. The CDR3: CASSETYWASGGASKNIQYF. Written as DNA, the CDR3 is TGTGCCAGCAGCGAGACCTACTGGGCTAGCGGGGGGGCATCTAAAAACATTCAGTACTTC. Filled out from reference TRBV9 and TRBJ2-4, the complete variable domain reads DSGVTQTPKHLITATGQRVTLRCSPRSGDLSVYWYQQSLDQGLQFLIQYYNGEERAKGNILERFSAQQFPDLHSELNLSSLELGDSALYFCASSETYWASGGASKNIQYFGAGTRLSVL.

The chain couples TRBV19 to TRBJ1-2; D remains unclear. V was shortened by 5 bases and J by 5 bases, with 9 bases between the two germline ends. The germline gives CDR1 LNHDA, CDR2 SQIVND (reference sequence). This CDR3 spans 12 amino acids. CDR3 amino acids: CASSQHMYGYTF. The CDR3 region has the DNA TGTGCCAGTAGTCAACACATGTATGGCTACACCTTC.

The chain is built from TRBV18 and TRBJ1-5; a possible D gene is TRBD1 (5 bases). V was shortened by 3 bases and J by 6 bases, with 15 bases between the two germline ends. Germline V lookup: CDR1 KGHSH, CDR2 LQKENI. The CDR3 is 15 residues long. CDR3 nucleotide sequence: TGTGCCAGCTCACCGGAAAGTGGGGGGTTTCAGCCCCAGCATTTT. Its translation: CASSPESGGFQPQHF.

The gene calls are TRBV10-3 and TRBJ2-7; D is perhaps TRBD2 (5 bases). Trimming took off 0 bases at V and 7 bases at J, with 7 bases between the two ends. The CDR3 loop spans 12 amino acids. Germline assignment: CDR1 ENHRY and CDR2 SYGVKD. DNA for the CDR3: TGTGCCATCAGTGAGTCTCCGGGGGAGCAGTACTTC. Translated: CAISESPGEQYF.

CDR3 amino acids: CASSLGTGKGSYNSPLHF. CDR3 coding DNA: TGTGCCAGCAGCTTGGGGACTGGGAAGGGATCCTATAATTCACCCCTCCACTTT. The chain carries TRBV5-8 and TRBJ1-6; D unclear. This CDR3 is built from 18 residues. V lost 0 bases to trimming and J lost 1 base, with 14 bases between them. Germline assignment: CDR1 SGHTS and CDR2 YDEGEE.

The V and J genes are TRBV6-5 and TRBJ2-7; 7 nucleotides align to TRBD1. The CDR3 is 15 residues long. With V trimmed by 6 bases and J by 2 bases, 10 bases remained unmatched. Germline CDR1 MNHEY, CDR2 SVGAGI. CDR3 nucleotides: TGTGCCAGCAGACCTAACGGACAGGTTCCCTACGAGCAGTACTTC. Translation: CASRPNGQVPYEQYF.

The J gene is TRBJ2-3, the V gene TRBV7-9; 10 nucleotides match TRBD1. Germline CDR1 SEHNR, CDR2 FQNEAQ (reference sequence). The V gene end was trimmed by 3 bases and the J gene end by 4 bases; junction bases not matched to a gene: 4. The CDR3 consists of 15 residues. As DNA, the CDR3 is TGTGCCAGCAGCTTGACAGGGGGCGAGGCAGATACGCAGTATTTT. Protein sequence: CASSLTGGEADTQYF.